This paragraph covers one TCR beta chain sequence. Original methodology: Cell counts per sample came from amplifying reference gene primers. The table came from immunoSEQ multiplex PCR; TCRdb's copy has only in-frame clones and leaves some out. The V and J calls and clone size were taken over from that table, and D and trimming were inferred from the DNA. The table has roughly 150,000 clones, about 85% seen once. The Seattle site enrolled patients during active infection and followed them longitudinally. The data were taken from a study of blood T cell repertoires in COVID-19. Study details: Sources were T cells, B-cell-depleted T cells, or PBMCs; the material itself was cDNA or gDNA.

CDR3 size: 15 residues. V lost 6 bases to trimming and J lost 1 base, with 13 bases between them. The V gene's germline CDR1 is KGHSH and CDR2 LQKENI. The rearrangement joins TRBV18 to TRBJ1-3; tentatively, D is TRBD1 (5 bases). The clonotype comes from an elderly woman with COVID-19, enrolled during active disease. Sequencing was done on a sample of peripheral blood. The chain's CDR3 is CASSLGASSGNTIYF. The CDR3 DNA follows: TGTGCCAGCTCTTTAGGGGCCTCATCTGGAAACACCATATATTTT. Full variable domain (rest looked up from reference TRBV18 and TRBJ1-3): NAGVMQNPRHLVRRRGQEARLRCSPMKGHSHVYWYRQLPEEGLKFMVYLQKENIIDESGMPKERFSAEFPKEGPSILRIQQVVRGDSAAYFCASSLGASSGNTIYFGEGSWLTVV.